The sequence of this TCR beta chain was determined in a study of CD8+CD57+ T cells in acquired aplastic anemia. With V trimmed by 4 bases and J by 0 bases, 6 bases remained unmatched. The germline CDR1 and CDR2 sequences are LGHNA and YNFKEQ. The CDR3 contains 16 residues. Sequencing involved patients with CD8+CD57+ cell expansion previously shown by flow cytometry. Genomic DNA served as template for TCR beta VDJ and CDR3 profiling. Each CDR3 protein gets one entry after TCRdb re-called the reads with MiXCR. Altogether roughly 180,000 distinct CDR3 sequences are present, roughly 60% being singletons, with the ten largest covering about 42%. This clonotype was recorded at least ten times.

Material for sequencing was sorted CD4+, CD8+, or CD8+CD57+ T cells (not recorded which) from PBMCs. This sequence was found in a human donor with aplastic anemia. V is TRBV4-2 and J is TRBJ1-2; 9 positions match TRBD1. The CDR3 protein is CASSPGTGRSNYGYTF. CDR3 coding DNA: TGTGCCAGCAGCCCTGGGACAGGGCGTTCTAACTATGGCTACACCTTC.